The rows below give T cell receptor beta chains drawn from one sample of a study of shared clonotypes between healthy human individuals. Sequencing was performed with immunoSEQ multiplex PCR; in TCRdb, only in-frame clones are kept and a portion is missing. Of around 2.3 million clones in the sample, 90% to 96% are singletons; the top ten hold more than 0.1%. The sequencing input was naive CD4+ T cells sorted from blood. These receptors originate from a man aged 18 to 30 in good health. The CDR3 runs from the conserved cysteine through the conserved F or W. D genes are given only for firm matches. Clone size is shown for a subset of rows, as once, few, many or a class of expanded clone.

d_gene: -; j_gene: TRBJ1-4; abundance: -; v_gene: TRBV19; CDR3aa: CASSDTTNEKLFF; CDR3nt: TGTGCCAGTAGTGATACAACTAATGAAAAACTGTTTTTT
d_gene: -; j_gene: TRBJ2-7; abundance: -; v_gene: TRBV7-2; CDR3aa: CASSLTGEQYF; CDR3nt: TGTGCCAGCAGCTTAACCGGCGAGCAGTACTTC
d_gene: TRBD2; j_gene: TRBJ2-2; abundance: -; v_gene: TRBV2; CDR3aa: CASSGAGKNTGELFF; CDR3nt: TGTGCCAGCAGTGGAGCGGGGAAGAACACCGGGGAGCTGTTTTTT
d_gene: -; j_gene: TRBJ1-4; abundance: -; v_gene: TRBV28; CDR3aa: CASSSPGTKEKLFF; CDR3nt: TGTGCCAGCAGTTCCCCCGGGACAAAAGAAAAACTGTTTTTT
d_gene: TRBD2; j_gene: TRBJ2-1; abundance: -; v_gene: TRBV14; CDR3aa: CASSQDSGGVYNEQFF; CDR3nt: TGTGCCAGCAGCCAAGATAGCGGGGGAGTTTACAATGAGCAGTTCTTC
d_gene: -; j_gene: TRBJ1-1; abundance: -; v_gene: TRBV11-2; CDR3aa: CASSYGTGTEAFF; CDR3nt: TGTGCCAGCAGTTATGGGACGGGCACTGAAGCTTTCTTT
d_gene: -; j_gene: TRBJ1-5; abundance: -; v_gene: TRBV29-1; CDR3aa: CSVVVGFGDQPQHF; CDR3nt: TGCAGCGTTGTAGTTGGGTTTGGCGATCAGCCCCAGCATTTT
d_gene: TRBD1; j_gene: TRBJ2-5; abundance: -; v_gene: TRBV27; CDR3aa: CASSLSHRGTGQETQYF; CDR3nt: TGTGCCAGCAGTTTATCGCATAGGGGGACAGGGCAAGAGACCCAGTACTTC
d_gene: TRBD2; j_gene: TRBJ2-7; abundance: -; v_gene: TRBV6-6; CDR3aa: CASSYSTSGAYEQYF; CDR3nt: TGTGCCAGCAGTTACAGTACTAGCGGCGCCTACGAGCAGTACTTC
d_gene: TRBD2; j_gene: TRBJ2-1; abundance: -; v_gene: TRBV19; CDR3aa: CASRTGLAGGEQFF; CDR3nt: TGTGCCAGTAGGACGGGACTAGCGGGGGGCGAGCAGTTCTTC
d_gene: TRBD1; j_gene: TRBJ1-4; abundance: -; v_gene: TRBV5-1; CDR3aa: CASSLAGQGAIEKLFF; CDR3nt: TGCGCCAGCAGCTTGGCGGGACAGGGGGCGATTGAAAAACTGTTTTTT
d_gene: TRBD2; j_gene: TRBJ2-7; abundance: -; v_gene: TRBV4-1; CDR3aa: CASSPGLAGGPRGEQYF; CDR3nt: TGCGCCAGCAGCCCAGGACTAGCGGGAGGGCCTAGGGGAGAGCAGTACTTC
d_gene: TRBD2; j_gene: TRBJ2-7; abundance: -; v_gene: TRBV2; CDR3aa: CASSAHYGTRDYEQYF; CDR3nt: TGTGCCAGCAGTGCGCACTACGGGACTAGAGACTACGAGCAGTACTTC
d_gene: -; j_gene: TRBJ1-1; abundance: -; v_gene: TRBV4-1; CDR3aa: CASSQANGAFF; CDR3nt: TGCGCCAGCAGTCAGGCCAACGGGGCTTTCTTT
d_gene: -; j_gene: TRBJ2-7; abundance: once; v_gene: TRBV2; CDR3aa: CASSEARDGYEQYF; CDR3nt: TGTGCCAGCAGTGAAGCCCGAGACGGTTACGAGCAGTACTTC
d_gene: TRBD1; j_gene: TRBJ2-1; abundance: -; v_gene: TRBV5-1; CDR3aa: CASSLEGANTRFQFF; CDR3nt: TGCGCCAGCAGCTTGGAGGGGGCGAACACTCGTTTTCAGTTCTTC
d_gene: -; j_gene: TRBJ2-3; abundance: -; v_gene: TRBV25-1; CDR3aa: CASSSGQYRTDTQYF; CDR3nt: TGTGCCAGCAGTTCAGGACAGTATCGCACAGATACGCAGTATTTT
d_gene: TRBD2; j_gene: TRBJ2-1; abundance: -; v_gene: TRBV6-1; CDR3aa: CASRRAGAVDEQFF; CDR3nt: TGTGCCAGCAGGCGCGCGGGAGCGGTCGATGAGCAGTTCTTC
d_gene: -; j_gene: TRBJ2-7; abundance: -; v_gene: TRBV6-5; CDR3aa: CASSYSVVTLSYEQYF; CDR3nt: TGTGCCAGCAGTTACTCAGTTGTCACCTTATCCTACGAGCAGTACTTC
d_gene: TRBD2; j_gene: TRBJ2-7; abundance: -; v_gene: TRBV6-1; CDR3aa: CASSATSGGAYEQYF; CDR3nt: TGTGCCAGCAGTGCTACTAGCGGGGGGGCTTACGAGCAGTACTTC
d_gene: -; j_gene: TRBJ2-3; abundance: -; v_gene: TRBV14; CDR3aa: CASSPTSCGDTQYF; CDR3nt: TGTGCCAGCAGCCCGACCTCGTGTGGAGATACGCAGTATTTT
d_gene: TRBD1; j_gene: TRBJ1-5; abundance: -; v_gene: TRBV9; CDR3aa: CASSATQGGGQPQHF; CDR3nt: TGTGCCAGCAGCGCTACTCAGGGGGGAGGACAGCCCCAGCATTTT
d_gene: -; j_gene: TRBJ2-5; abundance: -; v_gene: TRBV2; CDR3aa: CASSDARNQETQYF; CDR3nt: TGTGCCAGCAGTGATGCGCGGAACCAAGAGACCCAGTACTTC
d_gene: TRBD1; j_gene: TRBJ2-5; abundance: -; v_gene: TRBV9; CDR3aa: CASSQGTGGKETQYF; CDR3nt: TGTGCCAGCAGCCAGGGGACAGGGGGCAAAGAGACCCAGTACTTC
d_gene: -; j_gene: TRBJ1-2; abundance: -; v_gene: TRBV28; CDR3aa: CASSLRQGLYGYTF; CDR3nt: TGTGCCAGCAGTTTACGTCAGGGCCTGTATGGCTACACCTTC
d_gene: TRBD2; j_gene: TRBJ2-3; abundance: -; v_gene: TRBV5-1; CDR3aa: CASSLPPLTSGRTDTQYF; CDR3nt: TGCGCCAGCAGCTTGCCCCCCCTGACTAGCGGACGCACAGATACGCAGTATTTT
d_gene: TRBD1; j_gene: TRBJ1-4; abundance: -; v_gene: TRBV5-1; CDR3aa: CASSPDRANEKLFF; CDR3nt: TGCGCCAGCAGTCCGGACAGGGCTAATGAAAAACTGTTTTTT
d_gene: -; j_gene: TRBJ1-2; abundance: -; v_gene: TRBV6-6; CDR3aa: CASSYSRPGRNYGYTF; CDR3nt: TGTGCCAGCAGTTACTCTCGTCCAGGACGGAACTATGGCTACACCTTC
d_gene: TRBD1; j_gene: TRBJ1-6; abundance: -; v_gene: TRBV27; CDR3aa: CASSFRTGNNSPLHF; CDR3nt: TGTGCCAGCAGTTTCAGGACAGGAAATAATTCACCCCTCCACTTT
d_gene: -; j_gene: TRBJ1-3; abundance: -; v_gene: TRBV6-1; CDR3aa: CASSETVTGNTIYF; CDR3nt: TGTGCCAGCAGTGAAACGGTAACAGGAAACACCATATATTTT
d_gene: -; j_gene: TRBJ1-6; abundance: -; v_gene: TRBV5-1; CDR3aa: CASSLAGLGSPLHF; CDR3nt: TGCGCCAGCAGCTTGGCTGGGTTAGGATCACCCCTCCACTTT
d_gene: TRBD1; j_gene: TRBJ2-3; abundance: -; v_gene: TRBV10-3; CDR3aa: CAIAPTGVPDTQYF; CDR3nt: TGTGCCATCGCACCGACAGGGGTTCCAGATACGCAGTATTTT
d_gene: -; j_gene: TRBJ1-1; abundance: -; v_gene: TRBV19; CDR3aa: CASSESEYTEAFF; CDR3nt: TGTGCCAGTAGTGAGAGTGAGTACACTGAAGCTTTCTTT
d_gene: -; j_gene: TRBJ2-1; abundance: -; v_gene: TRBV11-2; CDR3aa: CASSLGGTSNEQFF; CDR3nt: TGTGCCAGCAGCTTAGGCGGGACGAGCAATGAGCAGTTCTTC
d_gene: TRBD2; j_gene: TRBJ2-2; abundance: -; v_gene: TRBV6-5; CDR3aa: CASSPGRASSGELFF; CDR3nt: TGTGCCAGCAGTCCCGGGAGGGCCTCTTCCGGGGAGCTGTTTTTT
d_gene: TRBD1; j_gene: TRBJ2-3; abundance: -; v_gene: TRBV5-1; CDR3aa: CASSLQDRGTDTQYF; CDR3nt: TGCGCCAGCAGCTTGCAGGACAGGGGCACAGATACGCAGTATTTT
d_gene: -; j_gene: TRBJ2-4; abundance: -; v_gene: TRBV7-9; CDR3aa: CASSLIADIQYF; CDR3nt: TGTGCCAGCAGCTTGATAGCGGACATTCAGTACTTC
d_gene: TRBD1; j_gene: TRBJ2-7; abundance: -; v_gene: TRBV18; CDR3aa: CASSPGQSLSYEQYF; CDR3nt: TGTGCCAGCTCACCGGGACAGTCTCTTTCCTACGAGCAGTACTTC
d_gene: -; j_gene: TRBJ1-2; abundance: -; v_gene: TRBV29-1; CDR3aa: CSVAQPGHRYGYTF; CDR3nt: TGCAGCGTAGCACAACCGGGACACCGCTATGGCTACACCTTC
d_gene: TRBD2; j_gene: TRBJ2-5; abundance: -; v_gene: TRBV2; CDR3aa: CASSEGERGVKETQYF; CDR3nt: TGTGCCAGCAGTGAAGGCGAGCGGGGGGTAAAAGAGACCCAGTACTTC
d_gene: -; j_gene: TRBJ2-2; abundance: -; v_gene: TRBV9; CDR3aa: CASSLGAAANTGELFF; CDR3nt: TGTGCCAGCAGTCTGGGGGCGGCCGCGAACACCGGGGAGCTGTTTTTT
d_gene: TRBD1; j_gene: TRBJ1-2; abundance: -; v_gene: TRBV27; CDR3aa: CASSPWDRGGHGYTF; CDR3nt: TGTGCCAGCAGTCCGTGGGACAGGGGGGGACATGGCTACACCTTC
d_gene: TRBD1; j_gene: TRBJ1-1; abundance: once; v_gene: TRBV18; CDR3aa: CASSTRTGDTEAFF; CDR3nt: TGTGCCAGCTCAACTCGGACAGGCGACACTGAAGCTTTCTTT
d_gene: TRBD1; j_gene: TRBJ2-5; abundance: -; v_gene: TRBV19; CDR3aa: CASSWDSNQETQYF; CDR3nt: TGTGCCAGTAGTTGGGACAGCAACCAAGAGACCCAGTACTTC
d_gene: -; j_gene: TRBJ2-7; abundance: -; v_gene: TRBV30; CDR3aa: CAWSVFSKGGGTYEQYF; CDR3nt: TGTGCCTGGAGTGTATTTTCGAAGGGAGGGGGCACCTACGAGCAGTACTTC
d_gene: -; j_gene: TRBJ1-6; abundance: few; v_gene: TRBV27; CDR3aa: CASSLSRLLLTQTPLHF; CDR3nt: TGTGCCAGCAGTTTATCCCGACTCCTACTGACGCAGACGCCCCTCCACTTT
d_gene: TRBD2; j_gene: TRBJ2-1; abundance: few; v_gene: TRBV10-3; CDR3aa: CATGLVNNEQFF; CDR3nt: TGTGCCACGGGACTAGTAAACAATGAGCAGTTCTTC
d_gene: -; j_gene: TRBJ2-1; abundance: -; v_gene: TRBV5-6; CDR3aa: CASSKAAYEQFF; CDR3nt: TGTGCCAGCAGCAAAGCGGCGTATGAGCAGTTCTTC
d_gene: -; j_gene: TRBJ2-7; abundance: once; v_gene: TRBV11-2; CDR3aa: CASSLAPPQGSPYEQYF; CDR3nt: TGTGCCAGCAGCTTGGCCCCCCCCCAGGGTTCCCCCTACGAGCAGTACTTC